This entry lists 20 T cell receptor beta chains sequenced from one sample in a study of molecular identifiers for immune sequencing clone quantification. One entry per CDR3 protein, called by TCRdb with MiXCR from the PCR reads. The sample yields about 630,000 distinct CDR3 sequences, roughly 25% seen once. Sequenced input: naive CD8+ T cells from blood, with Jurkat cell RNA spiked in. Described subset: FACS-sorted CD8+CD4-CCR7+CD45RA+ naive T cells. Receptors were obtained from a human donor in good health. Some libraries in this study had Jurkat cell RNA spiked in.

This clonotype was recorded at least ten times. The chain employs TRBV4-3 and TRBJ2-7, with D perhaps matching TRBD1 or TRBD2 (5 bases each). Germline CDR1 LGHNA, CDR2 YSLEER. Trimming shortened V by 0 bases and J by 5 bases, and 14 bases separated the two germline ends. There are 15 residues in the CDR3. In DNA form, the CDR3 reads TGCGCCAGCAGCCAAGATCGAGGCAGGGACGACGAGCAGTACTTC. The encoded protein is CASSQDRGRDDEQYF.

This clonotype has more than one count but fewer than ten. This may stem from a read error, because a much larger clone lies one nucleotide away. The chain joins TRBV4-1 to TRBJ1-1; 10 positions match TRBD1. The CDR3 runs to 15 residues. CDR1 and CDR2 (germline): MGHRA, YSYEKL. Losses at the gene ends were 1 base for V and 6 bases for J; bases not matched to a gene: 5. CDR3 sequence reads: CASSQGTGGYAEAFF. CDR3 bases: TGCGCCAGCAGCCAAGGGACAGGGGGGTACGCTGAAGCTTTCTTT.

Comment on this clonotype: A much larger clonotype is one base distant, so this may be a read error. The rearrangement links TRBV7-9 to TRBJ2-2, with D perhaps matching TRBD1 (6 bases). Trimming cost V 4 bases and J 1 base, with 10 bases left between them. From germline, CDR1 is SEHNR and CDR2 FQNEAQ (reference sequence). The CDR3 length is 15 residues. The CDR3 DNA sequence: TGTGCCAGCAGCTCTGGACAGCGGAACACCGGGGAGCTGTTTTTT. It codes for CASSSGQRNTGELFF.

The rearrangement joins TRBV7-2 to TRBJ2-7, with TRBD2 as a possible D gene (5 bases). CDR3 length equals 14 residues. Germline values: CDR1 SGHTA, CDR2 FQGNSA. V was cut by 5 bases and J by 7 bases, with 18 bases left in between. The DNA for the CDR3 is TGTGCCAGCAGCGCAGCCGCGGGCTCTTGGGAGCAGTACTTC. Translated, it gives CASSAAAGSWEQYF.

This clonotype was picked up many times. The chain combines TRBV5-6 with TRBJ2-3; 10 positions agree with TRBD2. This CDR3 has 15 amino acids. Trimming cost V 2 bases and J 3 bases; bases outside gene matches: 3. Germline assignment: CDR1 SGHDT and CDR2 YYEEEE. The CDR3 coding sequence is TGTGCCAGCAGCTTTACTAGCGGGGCAACAGATACGCAGTATTTT. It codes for CASSFTSGATDTQYF.

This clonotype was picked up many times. CDR3 coding DNA: TGTGCCTGGATTCGGCGGAACTACAATGAGCAGTTCTTC. Encoded protein: CAWIRRNYNEQFF. The chain joins TRBV30 to TRBJ2-1; D unresolved. CDR1 is GTSNPN, CDR2 SVGIG, per germline (reference sequence). The CDR3 is 13 residues long. V lost 4 bases and J lost 3, with 10 bases in between.

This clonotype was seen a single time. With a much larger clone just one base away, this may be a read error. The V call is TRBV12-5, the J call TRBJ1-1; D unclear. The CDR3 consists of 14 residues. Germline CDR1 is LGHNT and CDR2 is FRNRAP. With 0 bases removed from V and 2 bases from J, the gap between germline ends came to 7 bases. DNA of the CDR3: TGTGCTAGTGGTTTGGTGAAAGCCAACACTGAAGCTTTCTTT. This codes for CASGLVKANTEAFF.

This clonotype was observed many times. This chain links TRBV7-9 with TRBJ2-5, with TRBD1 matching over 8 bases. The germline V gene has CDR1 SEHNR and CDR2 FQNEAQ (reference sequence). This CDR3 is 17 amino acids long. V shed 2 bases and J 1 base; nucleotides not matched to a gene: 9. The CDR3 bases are TGTGCCAGCAGCTTACCCGCGGGGACAGGCCCCCAAGAGACCCAGTACTTC. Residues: CASSLPAGTGPQETQYF.

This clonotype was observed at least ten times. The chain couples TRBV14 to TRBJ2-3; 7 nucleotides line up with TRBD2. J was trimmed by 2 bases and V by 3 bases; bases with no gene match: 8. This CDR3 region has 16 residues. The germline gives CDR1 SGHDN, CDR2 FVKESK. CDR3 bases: TGTGCCAGCAGCCAGCGCGCCGGGACTATCACAGATACGCAGTATTTT. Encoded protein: CASSQRAGTITDTQYF.

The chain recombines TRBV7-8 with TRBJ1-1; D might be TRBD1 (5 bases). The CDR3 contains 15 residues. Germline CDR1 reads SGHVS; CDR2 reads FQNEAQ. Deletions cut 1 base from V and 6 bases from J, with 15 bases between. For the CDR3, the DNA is TGTGCCAGCAGCTTAGGACGGACGAGGGACCCTGAAGCTTTCTTT. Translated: CASSLGRTRDPEAFF.

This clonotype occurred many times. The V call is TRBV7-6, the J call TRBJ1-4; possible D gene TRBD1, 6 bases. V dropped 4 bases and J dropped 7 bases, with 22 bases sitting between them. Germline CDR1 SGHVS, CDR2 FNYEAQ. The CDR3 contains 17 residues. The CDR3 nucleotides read TGTGCCAGCAGCTCGCAAAACCAACAGGGATCGGGTGAAAAACTGTTTTTT. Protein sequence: CASSSQNQQGSGEKLFF.

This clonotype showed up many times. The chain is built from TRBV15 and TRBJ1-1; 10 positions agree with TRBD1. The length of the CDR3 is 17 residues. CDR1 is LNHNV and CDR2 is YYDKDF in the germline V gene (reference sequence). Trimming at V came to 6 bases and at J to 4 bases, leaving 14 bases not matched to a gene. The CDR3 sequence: CATSAFRDRGRGTEAFF. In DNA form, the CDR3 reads TGTGCCACCAGTGCATTCCGGGACAGGGGAAGGGGCACTGAAGCTTTCTTT. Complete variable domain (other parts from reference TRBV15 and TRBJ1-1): DAMVIQNPRYQVTQFGKPVTLSCSQTLNHNVMYWYQQKSSQAPKLLFHYYDKDFNNEADTPDNFQSRRPNTSFCFLDIRSPGLGDTAMYLCATSAFRDRGRGTEAFFGQGTRLTVV.

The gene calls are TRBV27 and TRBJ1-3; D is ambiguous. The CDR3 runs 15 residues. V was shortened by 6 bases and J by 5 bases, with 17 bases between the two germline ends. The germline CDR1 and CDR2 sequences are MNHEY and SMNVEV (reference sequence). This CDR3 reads CASRPSGSLRNTIYF. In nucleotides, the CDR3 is TGTGCCAGCAGACCCTCCGGGAGCCTAAGAAACACCATATATTTT.

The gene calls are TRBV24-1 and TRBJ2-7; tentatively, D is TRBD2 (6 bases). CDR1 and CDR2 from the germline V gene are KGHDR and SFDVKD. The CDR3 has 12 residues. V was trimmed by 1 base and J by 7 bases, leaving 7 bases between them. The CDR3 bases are TGTGCCACCAGTGATTTCGGGGGAGAGCAGTACTTC. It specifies CATSDFGGEQYF.

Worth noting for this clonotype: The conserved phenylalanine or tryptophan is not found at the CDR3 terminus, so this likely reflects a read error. CDR3 protein: CASKAGVTYEQYY. The CDR3 nucleotides read TGTGCCAGCAAAGCGGGGGTAACCTACGAGCAGTACTAC. The chain couples TRBV13 to TRBJ2-7; 8 bases are a match to TRBD2. The CDR3 extends over 13 amino acids. V was pared by 7 bases and J by 2 bases, with 4 bases of the junction left unmatched. Germline V gives CDR1 PRHDT, CDR2 FYEKMQ (reference sequence).

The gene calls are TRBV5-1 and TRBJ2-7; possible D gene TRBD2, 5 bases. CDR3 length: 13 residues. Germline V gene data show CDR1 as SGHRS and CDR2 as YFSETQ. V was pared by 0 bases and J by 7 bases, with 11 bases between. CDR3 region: CASSLAGWGEQYF. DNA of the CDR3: TGCGCCAGCAGCTTGGCGGGATGGGGTGAGCAGTACTTC.

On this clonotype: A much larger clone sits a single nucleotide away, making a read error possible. CDR3 region: CSGLTGYGHEQYF. CDR3 nucleotides: TGCAGCGGCCTGACAGGGTATGGTCACGAGCAGTACTTC. The gene calls are TRBV29-1 and TRBJ2-7; 7 bases are a match to TRBD1. This CDR3 spans 13 amino acids. V shed 7 bases and J 5 bases; nucleotides not matched to a gene: 11. Germline-derived CDR1 and CDR2 are SQVTM and ANQGSEA.

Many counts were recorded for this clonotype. DNA of the CDR3: TGTGCCAGCACAGCTACGGGGACAGGGATTGAAGAGACCCAGTACTTC. Translating it yields CASTATGTGIEETQYF. The rearrangement joins TRBV28 to TRBJ2-5, with 9 bases lining up with TRBD1. The CDR3 sequence is 16 residues long. Germline V gene sequence: CDR1 MDHEN, CDR2 SYDVKM. Unmatched junction bases numbered 12, after V lost 7 bases and J lost 3 bases.

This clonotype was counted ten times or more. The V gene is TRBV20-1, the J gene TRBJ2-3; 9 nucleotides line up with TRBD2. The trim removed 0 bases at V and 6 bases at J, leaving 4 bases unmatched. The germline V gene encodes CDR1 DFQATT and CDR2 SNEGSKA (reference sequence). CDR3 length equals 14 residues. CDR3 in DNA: TGCAGTGCTAGAGAGAGCGGGGGGATTGATACGCAGTATTTT. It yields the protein CSARESGGIDTQYF.

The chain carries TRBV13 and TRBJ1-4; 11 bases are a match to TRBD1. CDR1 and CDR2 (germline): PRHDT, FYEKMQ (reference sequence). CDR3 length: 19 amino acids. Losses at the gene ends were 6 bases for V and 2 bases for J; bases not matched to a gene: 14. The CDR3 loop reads CASSSDRDRGKWTNEKLFF. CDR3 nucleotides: TGTGCCAGCAGTTCTGACCGGGACAGGGGGAAGTGGACTAATGAAAAACTGTTTTTT.